The subject of this entry is one TCR beta chain. Its target is not known. In germline, CDR1 is MGHDK, CDR2 SYGVNS. The CDR3 sequence is 15 residues long. Trimming at V came to 6 bases and at J to 4 bases, leaving 9 bases not matched to a gene. The entry originates in a study of cytomegalovirus exposure and HLA in healthy donors. Vbeta (60) and Jbeta (13) primers were used in the PCR. Some clones are missing from TCRdb's copy, which holds only in-frame ones; the method was immunoSEQ multiplex PCR. The data contain approximately 120,000 clones, around three quarters of them singletons. Notes on the study in general: Whilst most TCR sequences proved rare, a subset of public TCRs occurred across many donors.

Sequenced sample: PBMCs. The J gene is TRBJ2-5, the V gene TRBV25-1, with 9 bases identical to TRBD2. The receptor was derived from a woman between 50 and 59 years old in good health and CMV-seronegative. The CDR3 protein is CASRYSLAGRETQYF. The CDR3 DNA reads as TGTGCCAGCAGATACTCCCTAGCGGGAAGAGAGACCCAGTACTTC.